These 16 T cell receptor beta chains originate from one sample sequenced in a study of spatial heterogeneity in lung cancer. TCRdb reprocessed the 5' RACE reads via MiXCR and lists one record per CDR3 protein. The sample gives just over 70,000 distinct CDR3 sequences, about 9.5% of which show up once; 1.9% is in the top ten. Time point: blood at routine non-recurrence follow-up after resection. The sample was PBMCs, taken at follow-up. The source of these receptors is a female donor with early-stage non-small cell lung cancer.

This chain links TRBV7-2 with TRBJ2-3; the match to TRBD1 covers 12 bases. CDR3 length equals 13 residues. Trimming removed 4 bases from V and 11 bases from J; junction bases left unmatched: 4. Germline V gene data show CDR1 as SGHTA and CDR2 as FQGNSA. The CDR3 loop reads CASSYGTGGMQYF. The CDR3 region has the DNA TGTGCCAGCAGCTACGGGACAGGGGGCATGCAGTATTTT. The variable domain in full, completed from reference TRBV7-2 and TRBJ2-3, reads GAGVSQSPSNKVTEKGKDVELRCDPISGHTALYWYRQSLGQGLEFLIYFQGNSAPDKSGLPSDRFSAERTGGSVSTLTIQRTQQEDSAVYLCASSYGTGGMQYFGPGTRLTVL.

This clonotype appeared many times. The chain couples TRBV28 to TRBJ2-7; possibly TRBD1 for D (6 bases). Germline lookup yields CDR1 MDHEN and CDR2 SYDVKM. The CDR3 extends over 13 amino acids. The germline V and J ends were trimmed by 5 bases and 4 bases, with 12 bases remaining between them. The CDR3 spells CASSGQILYEQYF. In nucleotides, the CDR3 is TGTGCCAGCAGTGGACAGATACTATACGAGCAGTACTTC.

This clonotype was picked up many times. J is TRBJ2-7 and V is TRBV5-4, with D perhaps being TRBD1 or TRBD2 (5 bases each). V was cut by 0 bases and J by 2 bases, with 9 bases left in between. This CDR3 is built from 14 residues. The V gene's germline CDR1 is SGHNT and CDR2 YYREEE (reference sequence). In nucleotides, the CDR3 is TGTGCCAGCAGCTTGGAACCGGGGCCCTACGAGCAGTACTTC. Protein sequence: CASSLEPGPYEQYF.

This clonotype was found many times. The gene calls are TRBV27 and TRBJ2-2; 13 bases align to TRBD2. Germline V CDR1 and CDR2: MNHEY, SMNVEV (reference sequence). V was clipped by 6 bases and J by 6 bases; unmatched bases: 10. The CDR3 contains 17 residues. CDR3 nucleotides: TGTGCCAGCAGGGGAACCGGGACTAGCGGGACGGCCGGGGAGCTGTTTTTT. This gives the protein CASRGTGTSGTAGELFF.

In its sample, this clonotype was seen many times. This sequence joins TRBV5-5 and TRBJ2-2, with D uncertain. The CDR3 runs 14 residues. From germline, CDR1 is SGHKS and CDR2 YYEKEE (reference sequence). V was pared by 0 bases and J by 5 bases, with 8 bases between. The CDR3 region has the DNA TGTGCCAGCAGCTTGGACAGACGTACCGGGGAGCTGTTTTTT. Amino acid sequence: CASSLDRRTGELFF.

V and J are TRBV15 and TRBJ2-5; D unresolved. The CDR3 covers 14 residues. Trimming took off 0 bases at V and 2 bases at J, with 7 bases between the two ends. Germline V gene sequence: CDR1 LNHNV, CDR2 YYDKDF (reference sequence). CDR3 DNA: TGTGCCACCAGCAGAGATTGGGGACAAGAGACCCAGTACTTC. This encodes CATSRDWGQETQYF.

This clonotype was seen at least ten times. The CDR3 DNA follows: TGTGCCAGCAGCCGCAGACTAGCGGGCACATACAATGAGCAGTTCTTC. Residues: CASSRRLAGTYNEQFF. The chain links TRBV4-2 to TRBJ2-1; 10 bases line up with TRBD2. The CDR3 has 16 residues. CDR1 and CDR2 from the germline V gene are LGHNA and YNFKEQ. Trimming took 4 bases from V and 4 from J; bases not matched to a gene: 7.

This clonotype was recorded many times. The chain links TRBV12-5 to TRBJ2-3; D perhaps matches TRBD2 (5 bases). The germline V gene has CDR1 LGHNT and CDR2 FRNRAP. Trimming took off 6 bases at V and 9 bases at J, with 16 bases between the two ends. CDR3 length: 13 residues. The DNA of the CDR3 is TGTGCTAGTGGACCCGGACGAACGGGGACGCAGTATTTT. It codes for CASGPGRTGTQYF.

This clonotype was counted many times. V is TRBV2 and J is TRBJ1-5; perhaps TRBD1 as D (5 bases). V shed 1 base and J shed 7 bases, with 14 bases lying between them. This CDR3 has 15 residues. Germline CDR1 is SNHLY and CDR2 is FYNNEI. CDR3 nucleotides: TGTGCCAGCAGTGAAGATGCAGGGAGGCGGCAGCCCCAGCATTTT. It codes for CASSEDAGRRQPQHF.

Turning to this clonotype: This CDR3 is missing its conserved last phenylalanine or tryptophan, likely due to a read error. This chain uses TRBV5-1 with TRBJ2-6; 8 bases align to TRBD1. Germline assignment: CDR1 SGHRS and CDR2 YFSETQ. Trimming took 3 bases from V and 2 from J; bases not matched to a gene: 7. The CDR3 totals 17 residues. Here the CDR3 DNA reads TGCGCCAGCAGCTCCGGACAGGGTTTCGCTGGGGCCAACGTCCTGACTTCC. It codes for CASSSGQGFAGANVLTS.

At least ten counts were recorded for this clonotype. The chain links TRBV10-1 to TRBJ2-1; perhaps TRBD1 as D (6 bases). V was shortened by 3 bases and J by 7 bases, with 16 bases between the two germline ends. The CDR3 is made up of 15 amino acids. Germline V lookup: CDR1 WNHNN, CDR2 SYGVQD (reference sequence). CDR3 nucleotides: TGCGCCAGCAGTGACCCAGGGGCGTTTGGTAATGAGCAGTTCTTC. Translated, it gives CASSDPGAFGNEQFF.

In its sample, this clonotype was seen many times. V and J are TRBV7-6 and TRBJ2-3; weak D call: TRBD2 (6 bases). Germline V CDR1 and CDR2: SGHVS, FNYEAQ. Trimming shortened V by 8 bases and J by 0 bases, and 12 bases separated the two germline ends. The CDR3 runs to 14 residues. The CDR3 is CASSPGGSTDTQYF. CDR3 coding DNA: TGTGCCAGCTCCCCCGGGGGAAGCACAGATACGCAGTATTTT.

The rearrangement uses TRBV19 and TRBJ1-5; D gene ambiguous. Germline V gene sequence: CDR1 LNHDA, CDR2 SQIVND (reference sequence). The V end lost 0 bases, the J end lost 0 bases, and 9 bases lay between the germline ends. The CDR3 contains 16 residues. The CDR3 DNA follows: TGTGCCAGTAGTATAGATCGGGTGTATAGCAATCAGCCCCAGCATTTT. Translating it yields CASSIDRVYSNQPQHF.

The chain carries TRBV24-1 and TRBJ1-2, with TRBD1 identical over 7 bases. From germline, CDR1 is KGHDR and CDR2 SFDVKD. This CDR3 has 14 residues. J gave up 4 bases and V 3 bases, and 4 bases lay outside the gene matches. The CDR3 region has the DNA TGTGCCACCAGTGATACAGGGGTTTCCTATGGCTACACCTTC. Translating gives CATSDTGVSYGYTF.

This clonotype was counted between two and nine times. CDR3 sequence: CASSQDGTGRSPLHF. CDR3 DNA sequence: TGTGCCAGCAGCCAAGACGGAACAGGGCGATCACCCCTCCACTTT. The chain is built from TRBV3-1 and TRBJ1-6; tentative D call: TRBD1 (6 bases). The germline V gene encodes CDR1 LGHDT and CDR2 YNNKEL (reference sequence). Trimming pared 0 bases from V and 10 bases from J, leaving 13 bases between. The CDR3 loop spans 15 amino acids.

This clonotype showed up many times. The chain links TRBV3-1 to TRBJ2-1, with 7 bases that match TRBD2. With V trimmed by 3 bases and J by 8 bases, 13 bases remained unmatched. The CDR3 length is 16 residues. Germline-derived CDR1 and CDR2 are LGHDT and YNNKEL (reference sequence). The CDR3 here is CASSQRGGRGGDEQFF. The DNA for the CDR3 is TGTGCCAGCAGCCAGAGGGGCGGGAGAGGTGGAGATGAGCAGTTCTTC.